This T cell receptor (beta chain) was profiled in a study of T-cell memory formation after mild COVID-19. General study results and limits: Clones from the second wave (peaking day 37) had unconfirmed SARS-CoV-2 specificity. Balance between CD4 and CD8 was seen in clones contracting day 15 to 85, and a CD4+ lean was seen in later expanders.

In regard to this clonotype: What it binds is not known.

Trimming removed 7 bases from V and 9 bases from J; junction bases left unmatched: 6. The CDR3 is 11 amino acids. Constant-segment primers served in 5'RACE that generated TCR alpha and TCR beta cDNA libraries bearing sample barcodes and UMIs. TCRdb re-derived calls from the 5' RACE reads in MiXCR, one entry per CDR3 protein. This table holds some 150,000 distinct CDR3 sequences, more than 13% found once. The sequenced material came from PBMCs or a T cell subset sorted from them (not recorded which). This TCR was sampled from an adult woman who had mild COVID-19 (a few samples of this study predate the infection). Cell type and time point are not known. This rearrangement joins TRBV12-3 or TRBV12-4 to TRBJ2-7; 7 bases line up with TRBD2. In nucleotides, the CDR3 is TGTGCCAGCACAATGGGAGGGCCGCAGTACTTC. Protein product: CASTMGGPQYF.